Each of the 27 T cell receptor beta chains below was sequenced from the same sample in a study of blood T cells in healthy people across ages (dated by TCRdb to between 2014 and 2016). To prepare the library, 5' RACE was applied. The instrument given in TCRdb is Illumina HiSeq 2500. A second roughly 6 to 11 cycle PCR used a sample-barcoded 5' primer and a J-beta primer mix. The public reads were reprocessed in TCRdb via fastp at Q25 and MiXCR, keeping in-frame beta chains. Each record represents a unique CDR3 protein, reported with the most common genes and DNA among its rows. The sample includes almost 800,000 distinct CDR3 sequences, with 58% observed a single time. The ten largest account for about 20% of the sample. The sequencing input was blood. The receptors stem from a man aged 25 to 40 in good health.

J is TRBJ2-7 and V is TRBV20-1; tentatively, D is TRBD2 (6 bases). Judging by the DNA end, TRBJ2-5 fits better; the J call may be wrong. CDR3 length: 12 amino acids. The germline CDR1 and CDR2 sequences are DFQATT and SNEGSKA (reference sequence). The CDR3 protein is CSGALGGETQYF. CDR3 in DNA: TGCAGTGGGGCGTTGGGGGGAGAGACCCAGTACTTC.

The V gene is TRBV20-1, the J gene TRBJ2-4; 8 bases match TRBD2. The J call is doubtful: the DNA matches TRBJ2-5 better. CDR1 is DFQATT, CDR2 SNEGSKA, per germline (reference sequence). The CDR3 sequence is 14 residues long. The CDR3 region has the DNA TGCAGTGCTAGAGTCGGACTAGCATGGGAGACCCAGTACTTC. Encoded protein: CSARVGLAWETQYF.

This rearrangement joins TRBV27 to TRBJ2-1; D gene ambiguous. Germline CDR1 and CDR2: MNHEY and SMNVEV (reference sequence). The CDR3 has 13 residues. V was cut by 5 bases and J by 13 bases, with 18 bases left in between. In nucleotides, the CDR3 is TGTGCCAGCAGTGTATGGACGGCTTCAGATCAGTTCTTC. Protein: CASSVWTASDQFF.

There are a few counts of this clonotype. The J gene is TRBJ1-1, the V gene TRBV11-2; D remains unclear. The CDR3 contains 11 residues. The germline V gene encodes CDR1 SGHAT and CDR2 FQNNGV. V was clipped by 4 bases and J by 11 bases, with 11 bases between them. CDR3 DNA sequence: TGTGCCAGCAGCTCCCAATTAGACGCTTTCTTT. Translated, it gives CASSSQLDAFF.

The DNA for the CDR3 is TGCGCCAGCAGCCAAGGTCTTATCGAGGGGGGGCAGTTCTTC. Protein product: CASSQGLIEGGQFF. The chain couples TRBV4-3 to TRBJ2-1; D is possibly TRBD1 or TRBD2 (6 bases each). V lost 1 base to trimming and J lost 12 bases, with 16 bases between them. The germline V gene has CDR1 LGHNA and CDR2 YSLEER. The CDR3 extends over 14 amino acids.

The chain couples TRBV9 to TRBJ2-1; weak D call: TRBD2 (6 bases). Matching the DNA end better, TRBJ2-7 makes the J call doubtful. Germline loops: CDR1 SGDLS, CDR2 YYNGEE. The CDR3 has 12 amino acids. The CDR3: CASSASVNEQYF. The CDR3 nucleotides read TGTGCCAGCAGCGCTAGCGTCAATGAGCAGTACTTC.

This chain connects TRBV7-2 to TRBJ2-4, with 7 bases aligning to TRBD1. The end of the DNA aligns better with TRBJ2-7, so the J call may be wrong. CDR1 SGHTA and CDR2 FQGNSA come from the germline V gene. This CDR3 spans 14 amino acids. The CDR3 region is CASSSTGWACEQYF. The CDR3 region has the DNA TGTGCCAGCAGCTCGACAGGGTGGGCCTGCGAGCAGTACTTC.

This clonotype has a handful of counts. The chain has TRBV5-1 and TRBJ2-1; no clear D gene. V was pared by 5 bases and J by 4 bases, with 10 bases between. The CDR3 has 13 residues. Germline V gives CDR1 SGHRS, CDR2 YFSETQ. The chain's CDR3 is CASSEDVYNEQFF. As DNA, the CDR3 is TGCGCCAGCAGTGAGGACGTGTACAATGAGCAGTTCTTC.

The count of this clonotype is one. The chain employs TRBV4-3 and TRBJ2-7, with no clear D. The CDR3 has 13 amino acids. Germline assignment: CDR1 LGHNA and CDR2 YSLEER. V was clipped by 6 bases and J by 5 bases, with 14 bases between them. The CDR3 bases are TGCGCCAGCAGTATGACAAGATCCCACGAGCAGTACTTC. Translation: CASSMTRSHEQYF.

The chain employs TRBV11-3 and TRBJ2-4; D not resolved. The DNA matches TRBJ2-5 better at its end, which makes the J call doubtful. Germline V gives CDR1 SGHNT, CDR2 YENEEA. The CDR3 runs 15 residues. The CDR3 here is CASSPTPSDQETQYF. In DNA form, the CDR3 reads TGTGCCAGCAGCCCTACCCCCTCAGACCAAGAGACCCAGTACTTC.

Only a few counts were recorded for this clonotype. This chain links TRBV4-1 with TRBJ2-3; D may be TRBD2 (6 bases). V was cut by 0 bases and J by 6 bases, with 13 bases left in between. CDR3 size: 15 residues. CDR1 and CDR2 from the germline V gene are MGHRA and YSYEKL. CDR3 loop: CASSQDYAGRDTQYF. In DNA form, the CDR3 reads TGCGCCAGCAGCCAAGATTATGCGGGGAGGGATACGCAGTATTTT.

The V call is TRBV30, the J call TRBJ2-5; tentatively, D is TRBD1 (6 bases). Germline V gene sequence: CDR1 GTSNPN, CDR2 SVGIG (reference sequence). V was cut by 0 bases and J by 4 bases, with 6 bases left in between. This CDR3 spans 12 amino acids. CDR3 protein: CAWSVGGETQYF. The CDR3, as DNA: TGTGCCTGGAGTGTAGGGGGAGAGACCCAGTACTTC.

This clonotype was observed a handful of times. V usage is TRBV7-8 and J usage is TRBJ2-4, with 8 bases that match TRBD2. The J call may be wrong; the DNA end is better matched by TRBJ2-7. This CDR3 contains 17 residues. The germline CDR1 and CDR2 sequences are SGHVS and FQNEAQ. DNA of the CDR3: TGTGCCAGCAGCTTAGCTCTAGCGGGTTCCTATTGGGGCGAGCAGTACTTC. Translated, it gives CASSLALAGSYWGEQYF.

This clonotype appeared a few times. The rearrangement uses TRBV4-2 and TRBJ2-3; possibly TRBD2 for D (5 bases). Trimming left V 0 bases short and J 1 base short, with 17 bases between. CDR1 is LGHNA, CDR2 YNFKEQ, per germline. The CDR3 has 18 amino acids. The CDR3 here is CASSQETRWEYRTDTQYF. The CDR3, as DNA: TGTGCCAGCAGCCAAGAAACGCGATGGGAGTACCGCACAGATACGCAGTATTTT.

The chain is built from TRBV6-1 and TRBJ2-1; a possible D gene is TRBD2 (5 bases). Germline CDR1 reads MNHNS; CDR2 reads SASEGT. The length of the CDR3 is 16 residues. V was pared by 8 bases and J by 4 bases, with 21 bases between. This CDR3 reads CASSGIDPRRYNEQFF. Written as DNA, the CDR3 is TGTGCCAGCTCGGGGATCGACCCCCGGCGGTACAATGAGCAGTTCTTC.

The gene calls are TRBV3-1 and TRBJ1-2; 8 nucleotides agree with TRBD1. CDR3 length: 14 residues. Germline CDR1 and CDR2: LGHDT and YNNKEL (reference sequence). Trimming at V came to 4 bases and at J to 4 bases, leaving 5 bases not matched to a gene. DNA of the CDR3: TGTGCCAGCAGCCCCGGACAGGGTGCCTATGGCTACACCTTC. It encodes CASSPGQGAYGYTF.

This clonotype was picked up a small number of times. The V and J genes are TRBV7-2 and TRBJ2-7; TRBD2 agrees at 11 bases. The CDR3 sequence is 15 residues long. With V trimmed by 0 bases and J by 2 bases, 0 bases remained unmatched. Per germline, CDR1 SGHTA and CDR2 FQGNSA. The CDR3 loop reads CASSLATSGTYEQYF. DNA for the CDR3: TGTGCCAGCAGCTTAGCGACTAGCGGGACCTACGAGCAGTACTTC.

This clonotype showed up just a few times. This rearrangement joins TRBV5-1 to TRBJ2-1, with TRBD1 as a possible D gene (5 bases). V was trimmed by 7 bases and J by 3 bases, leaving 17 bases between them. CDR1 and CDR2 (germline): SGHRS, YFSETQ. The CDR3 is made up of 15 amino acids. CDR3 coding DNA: TGCGCCAGCGCCGGGCAGGGAAGGAGCTACAATGAGCAGTTCTTC. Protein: CASAGQGRSYNEQFF. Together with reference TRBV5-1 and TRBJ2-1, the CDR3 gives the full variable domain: KAGVTQTPRYLIKTRGQQVTLSCSPISGHRSVSWYQQTPGQGLQFLFEYFSETQRNKGNFPGRFSGRQFSNSRSEMNVSTLELGDSALYLCASAGQGRSYNEQFFGPGTRLTVL.

The CDR3 sequence is CASSAGGASGPQHF. CDR3 coding DNA: TGTGCCAGCAGCGCCGGGGGGGCCTCGGGGCCCCAGCATTTT. V usage is TRBV9 and J usage is TRBJ1-5; tentatively, D is TRBD1 (6 bases). V lost 3 bases, J lost 9 bases, and 16 bases lay in between. Germline V gives CDR1 SGDLS, CDR2 YYNGEE. This CDR3 comprises 14 residues.

The chain's CDR3 is CSASSGTGAQSSYNEQFF. In DNA form, the CDR3 reads TGCAGTGCTTCTTCCGGGACAGGGGCACAAAGCTCCTACAATGAGCAGTTCTTC. This sequence joins TRBV20-1 and TRBJ2-1; 10 bases are shared with TRBD1. CDR3 length: 18 residues. Germline V gives CDR1 DFQATT, CDR2 SNEGSKA (reference sequence). After removal of 5 bases from V and 0 bases from J, the junction contained 13 bases not matched to a gene.

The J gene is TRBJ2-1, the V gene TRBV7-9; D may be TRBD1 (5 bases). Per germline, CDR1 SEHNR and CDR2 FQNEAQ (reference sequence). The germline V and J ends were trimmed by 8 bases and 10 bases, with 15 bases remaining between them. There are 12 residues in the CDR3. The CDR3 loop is CASRPRRQEQFF. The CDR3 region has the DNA TGTGCCAGCCGCCCAAGAAGACAGGAGCAGTTCTTC.

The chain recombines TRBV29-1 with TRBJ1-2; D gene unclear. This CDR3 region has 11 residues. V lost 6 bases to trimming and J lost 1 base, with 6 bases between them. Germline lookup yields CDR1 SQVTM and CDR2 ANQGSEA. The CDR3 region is CSVRINYGYTF. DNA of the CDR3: TGCAGCGTGAGAATTAACTATGGCTACACCTTC.

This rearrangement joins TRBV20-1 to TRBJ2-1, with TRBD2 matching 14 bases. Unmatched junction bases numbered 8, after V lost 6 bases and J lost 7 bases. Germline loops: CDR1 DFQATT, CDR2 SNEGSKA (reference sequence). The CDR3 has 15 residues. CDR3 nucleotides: TGCAGTGCGTATACCGGGACTAGCGGGGGAAATGAGCAGTTCTTC. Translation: CSAYTGTSGGNEQFF.

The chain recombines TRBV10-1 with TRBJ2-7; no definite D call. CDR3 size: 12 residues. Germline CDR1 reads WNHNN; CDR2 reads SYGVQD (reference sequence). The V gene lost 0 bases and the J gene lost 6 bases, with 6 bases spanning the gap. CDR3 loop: CASSESGSEQYF. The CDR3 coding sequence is TGCGCCAGCAGTGAGTCAGGGTCCGAGCAGTACTTC.

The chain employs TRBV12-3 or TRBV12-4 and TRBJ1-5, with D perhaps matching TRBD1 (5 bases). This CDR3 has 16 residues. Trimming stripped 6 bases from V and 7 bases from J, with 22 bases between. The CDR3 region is CASSPGGRASSQPQHF. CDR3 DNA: TGTGCCAGCAGCCCCGGGGGGAGGGCGTCGAGCCAGCCCCAGCATTTT.

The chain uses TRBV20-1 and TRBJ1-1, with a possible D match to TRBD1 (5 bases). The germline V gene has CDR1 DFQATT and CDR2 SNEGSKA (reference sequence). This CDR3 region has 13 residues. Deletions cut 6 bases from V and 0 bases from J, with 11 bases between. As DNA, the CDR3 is TGCAGTGCCGGGACGGCTATGAACACTGAAGCTTTCTTT. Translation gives CSAGTAMNTEAFF.

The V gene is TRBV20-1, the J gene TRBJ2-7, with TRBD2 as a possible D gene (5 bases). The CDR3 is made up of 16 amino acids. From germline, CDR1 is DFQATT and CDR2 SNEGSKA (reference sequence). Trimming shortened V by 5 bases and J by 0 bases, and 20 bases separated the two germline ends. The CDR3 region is CSAPSIPSTNSYEQYF. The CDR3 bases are TGCAGTGCTCCTAGCATCCCTAGCACCAACTCCTACGAGCAGTACTTC.